The 30 T cell receptor beta chains given below trace back to one sample, sequenced in a study of shared clonotypes between healthy human individuals. Assay: immunoSEQ multiplex PCR; the TCRdb copy retains only in-frame clones and omits some. Here the sample spans 2.5 million or so clones, just over 90% being singletons. The source material was naive CD4+ T cells sorted from blood. The subset denotes: CD45RA+ positively selected. These receptor sequences come from a man in his late teens or twenties in good health.

The chain employs TRBV4-1 and TRBJ2-6, with D maybe TRBD1 (5 bases). The CDR3 is 16 residues long. Trimming stripped 0 bases from V and 0 bases from J, with 6 bases between. Germline CDR1 reads MGHRA; CDR2 reads YSYEKL. CDR3 nucleotides: TGCGCCAGCAGCCAAGAAGGGGACTCTGGGGCCAACGTCCTGACTTTC. It codes for CASSQEGDSGANVLTF.

For the CDR3, the DNA is TGTGCCAGCAGCCCCGTGGGGACAGCGAACACCGGGGAGCTGTTTTTT. This gives the protein CASSPVGTANTGELFF. The genes are TRBV7-6 and TRBJ2-2; 7 positions match TRBD1. V gave up 5 bases and J gave up 0 bases; unmatched junction bases: 6. Germline V gives CDR1 SGHVS, CDR2 FNYEAQ. This CDR3 region has 16 residues. Drawing the rest from reference TRBV7-6 and TRBJ2-2, the complete variable domain is GAGVSQSPRYKVTKRGQDVALRCDPISGHVSLYWYRQALGQGPEFLTYFNYEAQQDKSGLPNDRFSAERPEGSISTLTIQRTEQRDSAMYRCASSPVGTANTGELFFGEGSRLTVL.

The CDR3 region is CASRRDRGSYEQYF. The CDR3 DNA is TGCGCCAGCAGACGGGACAGGGGCTCCTACGAGCAGTACTTC. This sequence joins TRBV4-3 and TRBJ2-7, with TRBD1 matching 10 bases. Trimming took 6 bases from V and 0 from J; bases not matched to a gene: 2. The germline V gene encodes CDR1 LGHNA and CDR2 YSLEER. This CDR3 region has 14 residues.

The chain has TRBV30 and TRBJ2-1; 12 nucleotides agree with TRBD2. In germline, CDR1 is GTSNPN, CDR2 SVGIG (reference sequence). The CDR3 totals 14 residues. J was trimmed by 8 bases and V by 4 bases; bases with no gene match: 6. The DNA for the CDR3 is TGTGCCTGGAAACTAGCGGGAGGCCGGGATGAGCAGTTCTTC. It translates to CAWKLAGGRDEQFF.

The V gene is TRBV9, the J gene TRBJ2-2, with D tentatively TRBD2 (5 bases). V lost 0 bases, J lost 6 bases, and 15 bases lay in between. In germline, CDR1 is SGDLS, CDR2 YYNGEE. This CDR3 contains 16 residues. CDR3 nucleotide sequence: TGTGCCAGCAGCGTAGCTTTACAGACGGAGGCCGGGGAGCTGTTTTTT. It specifies CASSVALQTEAGELFF.

The chain couples TRBV27 to TRBJ2-7; TRBD2 aligns across 11 bases. Germline V gives CDR1 MNHEY, CDR2 SMNVEV (reference sequence). Trimming cost V 6 bases and J 0 bases; bases outside gene matches: 7. The CDR3 runs to 16 residues. CDR3 sequence: CASRLTGTSGSYEQYF. The CDR3 nucleotides read TGTGCCAGCAGGCTGACAGGGACTAGCGGCTCCTACGAGCAGTACTTC.

About this clone: Different DNA sequences within this sample yield the same CDR3. The rearrangement joins TRBV10-3 to TRBJ1-5; D is perhaps TRBD1 (5 bases). Trimming cost V 2 bases and J 5 bases, with 10 bases left between them. Germline V lookup: CDR1 ENHRY, CDR2 SYGVKD. The CDR3 runs 14 residues. DNA for the CDR3: TGTGCCATCAGTGAGCAGGGCAGTGATCAGCCCCAGCATTTT. Translated, it gives CAISEQGSDQPQHF.

The chain joins TRBV7-9 to TRBJ1-4; D remains ambiguous. V lost 5 bases and J 8 bases, leaving 15 bases between the germline ends. CDR3 size: 14 residues. The germline V gene encodes CDR1 SEHNR and CDR2 FQNEAQ (reference sequence). The CDR3 loop reads CASSPDYSGEKLFF. CDR3 bases: TGTGCCAGCAGCCCGGACTACTCGGGAGAAAAACTGTTTTTT.

The chain combines TRBV19 with TRBJ1-3, with D possibly TRBD1 on 5 matching bases. CDR1 is LNHDA, CDR2 SQIVND, per germline (reference sequence). Trimming took off 7 bases at V and 0 bases at J, with 13 bases between the two ends. This CDR3 region has 15 residues. CDR3 in DNA: TGTGCCAGTAAGCGGCAGACAGTCTCTGGAAACACCATATATTTT. Protein sequence: CASKRQTVSGNTIYF.

The chain is built from TRBV19 and TRBJ2-1; TRBD2 agrees at 8 bases. Germline V gene lookup returns CDR1 LNHDA and CDR2 SQIVND (reference sequence). Trimming cost V 4 bases and J 3 bases; bases outside gene matches: 11. CDR3 length: 17 amino acids. As DNA, the CDR3 is TGTGCCAGTAGTACCCCAAGTCTAGCGGGCCTCTACAATGAGCAGTTCTTC. Translating gives CASSTPSLAGLYNEQFF. Full variable domain (remainder filled in from reference TRBV19 and TRBJ2-1): DGGITQSPKYLFRKEGQNVTLSCEQNLNHDAMYWYRQDPGQGLRLIYYSQIVNDFQKGDIAEGYSVSREKKESFPLTVTSAQKNPTAFYLCASSTPSLAGLYNEQFFGPGTRLTVL.

The rearrangement links TRBV30 to TRBJ1-1, with TRBD1 matching over 8 bases. CDR1 is GTSNPN and CDR2 is SVGIG in the germline V gene (reference sequence). V was pared by 7 bases and J by 11 bases, with 12 bases of the junction left unmatched. The CDR3 is made up of 12 amino acids. CDR3 in amino acids: CASYPGGGPAFF. The CDR3 DNA sequence: TGTGCCTCTTACCCAGGGGGCGGTCCGGCTTTCTTT.

The J gene is TRBJ2-2, the V gene TRBV15; 8 bases agree with TRBD1. From germline, CDR1 is LNHNV and CDR2 YYDKDF (reference sequence). This CDR3 has 16 amino acids. Trimming at V came to 5 bases and at J to 8 bases, leaving 13 bases not matched to a gene. The CDR3 loop reads CATSSQGAQLGGELFF. Written as DNA, the CDR3 is TGTGCCACCAGCTCCCAGGGGGCGCAGTTGGGAGGGGAGCTGTTTTTT. The variable domain in full, completed from reference TRBV15 and TRBJ2-2, reads DAMVIQNPRYQVTQFGKPVTLSCSQTLNHNVMYWYQQKSSQAPKLLFHYYDKDFNNEADTPDNFQSRRPNTSFCFLDIRSPGLGDTAMYLCATSSQGAQLGGELFFGEGSRLTVL.

This clone was found a few times. This chain links TRBV18 with TRBJ1-4; the match to TRBD1 covers 7 bases. J was trimmed by 0 bases and V by 1 base; bases with no gene match: 2. Germline V gene lookup returns CDR1 KGHSH and CDR2 LQKENI. This CDR3 is 16 amino acids long. CDR3 loop: CASSPRQGATNEKLFF. In DNA form, the CDR3 reads TGTGCCAGCTCACCACGGCAGGGGGCAACTAATGAAAAACTGTTTTTT.

The rearrangement joins TRBV7-9 to TRBJ2-3, with TRBD2 matching 9 bases. The CDR3 totals 13 residues. V was pared by 3 bases and J by 7 bases, with 2 bases of the junction left unmatched. In germline, CDR1 is SEHNR, CDR2 FQNEAQ (reference sequence). DNA for the CDR3: TGTGCCAGCAGCTTCCTAGCGGGAAATACGCAGTATTTT. This sequence encodes CASSFLAGNTQYF.

This clone has only a few counts. Distinct nucleotide sequences in the sample also encode this CDR3. Here the CDR3 reads CASSLDPNTGELFF. As DNA, the CDR3 is TGCGCCAGCAGCTTGGACCCGAACACCGGGGAGCTGTTTTTT. The V call is TRBV5-1, the J call TRBJ2-2; no clear D. V dropped 0 bases and J dropped 0 bases, with 3 bases sitting between them. The germline V gene has CDR1 SGHRS and CDR2 YFSETQ. The CDR3 is 14 amino acids.

The chain is built from TRBV4-1 and TRBJ2-3; 11 positions match TRBD2. This CDR3 is built from 19 residues. The germline gives CDR1 MGHRA, CDR2 YSYEKL. J was trimmed by 3 bases and V by 0 bases; bases with no gene match: 11. The CDR3 here is CASSQDGPLTSGSTDTQYF. In DNA form, the CDR3 reads TGCGCCAGCAGCCAAGATGGCCCTCTTACTAGCGGGAGTACAGATACGCAGTATTTT.

A remark on this clone: An end of the junction does not agree with germline; a read error may underlie this. The V call is TRBV7-7, the J call TRBJ2-5, with 8 bases lining up with TRBD1. The germline V gene encodes CDR1 SSHAT and CDR2 FNYEAQ (reference sequence). CDR3 length equals 15 residues. This CDR3 reads CASSSGGTGQETQYF. CDR3 sequence (DNA): TGTGCTAGCAGCTCAGGGGGCACAGGACAAGAGACCCAGTACTTC.

As to this clone: Other DNA sequences in this specimen translate into the identical CDR3. The chain uses TRBV6-1 and TRBJ1-6; no clear D. This CDR3 has 15 amino acids. Germline loops: CDR1 MNHNS, CDR2 SASEGT. V lost 1 base, J lost 0 bases, and 4 bases lay in between. Written as DNA, the CDR3 is TGTGCCAGCAGTGAAGGCACCTCCTATAATTCACCCCTCCACTTT. Amino acid sequence: CASSEGTSYNSPLHF.

The V and J genes are TRBV2 and TRBJ2-7, with 7 bases aligning to TRBD1. Germline loops: CDR1 SNHLY, CDR2 FYNNEI. This CDR3 is built from 12 residues. Trimming cost V 8 bases and J 6 bases; bases outside gene matches: 7. CDR3 loop: CASDRVKGEQYF. The CDR3 bases are TGTGCCAGCGACAGGGTAAAGGGCGAGCAGTACTTC.

The rearrangement joins TRBV7-9 to TRBJ2-3; D remains unclear. The germline CDR1 and CDR2 sequences are SEHNR and FQNEAQ (reference sequence). V dropped 3 bases and J dropped 14 bases, with 12 bases sitting between them. This CDR3 comprises 11 residues. The CDR3 here is CASSLPGRLYF. The DNA of the CDR3 is TGTGCCAGCAGCTTGCCGGGCCGGTTGTATTTT.

The V gene is TRBV6-1, the J gene TRBJ2-5, with D perhaps matching TRBD2 (6 bases). In germline, CDR1 is MNHNS, CDR2 SASEGT. CDR3 length: 18 residues. V was trimmed by 2 bases and J by 1 base, leaving 20 bases between them. The CDR3 spells CASSEFGGSGRPQETQYF. DNA of the CDR3: TGTGCCAGCAGTGAATTTGGGGGGTCAGGGAGACCCCAAGAGACCCAGTACTTC.

The rearrangement uses TRBV5-4 and TRBJ2-3; D gene ambiguous. CDR3 length: 14 amino acids. The germline gives CDR1 SGHNT, CDR2 YYREEE (reference sequence). V was cut by 3 bases and J by 0 bases, with 8 bases left in between. CDR3 DNA: TGTGCCAGCAGCTACTACAGTAGCACAGATACGCAGTATTTT. Protein sequence: CASSYYSSTDTQYF.

As DNA, the CDR3 is TGTGCCAGCAGCCGAGGACAGGGGGGAAATTCACCCCTCCACTTT. This translates into CASSRGQGGNSPLHF. The chain employs TRBV6-5 and TRBJ1-6; 10 positions agree with TRBD1. This CDR3 has 15 residues. V gave up 6 bases and J gave up 7 bases; unmatched junction bases: 6. Germline CDR1 reads MNHEY; CDR2 reads SVGAGI.

The V gene is TRBV5-1, the J gene TRBJ2-5; 8 bases agree with TRBD2. Germline CDR1 SGHRS, CDR2 YFSETQ. The CDR3 consists of 15 residues. V lost 4 bases to trimming and J lost 1 base; unmatched junction nucleotides: 6. The CDR3 coding sequence is TGCGCCAGCAGCCGTTCGGGGGGGTTCCAAGAGACCCAGTACTTC. Translating gives CASSRSGGFQETQYF.

The genes are TRBV28 and TRBJ1-2; maybe TRBD1 (5 bases). Trimming removed 2 bases at V and 8 bases at J, with 12 bases between. CDR3 length equals 13 residues. CDR1 and CDR2 (germline): MDHEN, SYDVKM. The CDR3 DNA is TGTGCCAGCAGTTTAGGGGGGATAGGAGGCTACACCTTC. Residues: CASSLGGIGGYTF.

The chain carries TRBV5-4 and TRBJ1-2; 8 positions agree with TRBD1. The germline gives CDR1 SGHNT, CDR2 YYREEE (reference sequence). The junction had 10 bases not matched to a gene; V was cut back by 4 bases and J by 5 bases. This CDR3 spans 15 amino acids. The CDR3 spells CASSPPGQAAYGYTF. CDR3 coding DNA: TGTGCCAGCAGCCCACCGGGACAGGCGGCATATGGCTACACCTTC.

The J gene is TRBJ1-2, the V gene TRBV11-2; TRBD1 is a possible D gene (5 bases). From germline, CDR1 is SGHAT and CDR2 FQNNGV. This CDR3 has 14 amino acids. With 1 base removed from V and 4 bases from J, the gap between germline ends came to 10 bases. Here the CDR3 DNA reads TGTGCCAGCAGCTTAGCAGGGCAGCTCTATGGCTACACCTTC. It yields the protein CASSLAGQLYGYTF.

V usage is TRBV10-3 and J usage is TRBJ1-2; D might be TRBD1 (6 bases). V was shortened by 2 bases and J by 3 bases, with 10 bases between the two germline ends. The germline CDR1 and CDR2 sequences are ENHRY and SYGVKD. The CDR3 loop spans 14 amino acids. CDR3 protein: CAISEVGQYYGYTF. CDR3 coding DNA: TGTGCCATCAGTGAGGTAGGACAGTACTATGGCTACACCTTC.

The rearrangement joins TRBV7-9 to TRBJ2-5; 9 nucleotides agree with TRBD2. Judging by the DNA end, TRBJ2-7 fits better; the J call may be wrong. The CDR3 consists of 15 residues. The V gene's germline CDR1 is SEHNR and CDR2 FQNEAQ (reference sequence). DNA for the CDR3: TGTGCCAGCAGCTTAACCCTAGCGGGGTCCTACGAGCAGTACTTC. Protein: CASSLTLAGSYEQYF.

The chain uses TRBV5-1 and TRBJ2-1; 10 positions match TRBD1. With 2 bases clipped from V and 6 bases from J, the junction kept 5 bases outside the gene matches. The CDR3 consists of 15 residues. Germline CDR1 and CDR2: SGHRS and YFSETQ. CDR3 sequence: CASSLGTGVGNEQFF. CDR3 bases: TGCGCCAGCAGCTTAGGGACAGGGGTGGGCAATGAGCAGTTCTTC.